This T cell receptor (beta chain) was observed in a study of OX40 agonist ivuxolimab in advanced cancers. Sequencing used immunoSEQ multiplex PCR; TCRdb keeps in-frame clones, though not all of them. This table holds nearly 9,000 clones, approximately 90% found once. The CDR3 has 17 amino acids. CDR1 and CDR2 from the germline V gene are MDHEN and SYDVKM. After removal of 6 bases from V and 1 base from J, the junction contained 7 bases not matched to a gene. The chain employs TRBV28 and TRBJ1-5; 12 bases match TRBD1. The clonotype originates from an adult with an advanced solid tumor such as melanoma, head and neck, liver or kidney cancer. The sequencing used CD4+ or CD8+ T cells sorted from blood, collected in a trial of the OX40 agonist ivuxolimab. The CDR3 here is CASRTGTGGWSNQPQHF. CDR3 nucleotide sequence: TGTGCCAGCAGAACAGGGACAGGGGGCTGGAGCAATCAGCCCCAGCATTTT.